This TCR beta chain was captured in a study of shared clonotypes between healthy human individuals. Here immunoSEQ multiplex PCR was the method, and the copy in TCRdb shows in-frame clones only, minus some. The data show 2 million to 2.5 million clones, approximately 94% seen once. The germline V and J ends were trimmed by 3 bases and 5 bases, with 8 bases remaining between them. Germline CDR1 and CDR2: SEHNR and FQNEAQ (reference sequence). The CDR3 has 12 amino acids. Terminally differentiated effector memory CD45RA+ cells were excluded from the naive CD8 cells, which were CD45RO-negative and positively selected for CCR7.

V gene TRBV7-9 combines with J gene TRBJ2-7; D gene unclear. Sequencing was carried out using naive CD8+ T cells sorted from blood. The receptor was isolated from a man aged 18 to 29 in good health. The CDR3 sequence is CASSLIGNEQYF. The CDR3 nucleotides read TGTGCCAGCAGCTTGATTGGGAACGAGCAGTACTTC.